One and the same sample provided the 6 T cell receptor beta chains below, sequenced in a study of esophageal squamous cell carcinoma under preoperative chemotherapy. Time point given: after preoperative PTX-NDP chemotherapy. TCRdb redid the calling of the PCR reads with MiXCR, one entry per CDR3 protein. The table includes 9,500 to 12,000 distinct CDR3 sequences, about 63% detected once. The sample here was taken from a patient given preoperative chemotherapy. The origin of the receptors is a human donor with esophageal squamous cell carcinoma. The donor label of this sample is uncertain.

This clonotype was seen ten or more times. This sequence joins TRBV6-1 and TRBJ2-4, with 7 bases identical to TRBD2. Germline CDR1 and CDR2: MNHNS and SASEGT. With V trimmed by 2 bases and J by 13 bases, 17 bases remained unmatched. This CDR3 has 16 amino acids. The CDR3 here is CASSELGGSAKNTQYF. CDR3 bases: TGTGCCAGCAGTGAATTGGGGGGGAGCGCCAAAAACACGCAGTACTTC.

This rearrangement joins TRBV6-5 to TRBJ2-2; maybe TRBD2 (5 bases). Germline V gene sequence: CDR1 MNHEY, CDR2 SVGAGI. The CDR3 is 14 amino acids. V lost 0 bases and J 3 bases, leaving 5 bases between the germline ends. In nucleotides, the CDR3 is TGTGCCAGCAGTTACTCGAGGGACACCGGGGAGCTGTTTTTT. It codes for CASSYSRDTGELFF.

This sequence joins TRBV7-2 and TRBJ2-1; D is ambiguous. The DNA end favors TRBJ2-7, so the J call may be wrong. This CDR3 region has 15 residues. The germline V gene has CDR1 SGHTA and CDR2 FQGNSA. CDR3 protein: CASNSRWVSYNEQYF. The DNA of the CDR3 is TGTGCCAGCAATTCCCGGTGGGTTTCCTACAATGAGCAGTACTTC.

This clonotype appeared a few times. This chain connects TRBV6-1 to TRBJ2-2, with 9 bases that match TRBD1. This CDR3 region has 14 residues. Germline assignment: CDR1 MNHNS and CDR2 SASEGT. The J segment lost 3 bases and the V segment lost 6 bases, leaving 2 bases of the junction unmatched. CDR3 nucleotide sequence: TGTGCCAGCAGCCGACAGGGGGACACCGGGGAGCTGTTTTTT. This gives the protein CASSRQGDTGELFF.

The chain joins TRBV6-1 to TRBJ1-4; D unresolved. Looked up from germline, CDR1 is MNHNS and CDR2 is SASEGT. There are 16 residues in the CDR3. Trimming left V 4 bases short and J 2 bases short, with 14 bases between. Here the CDR3 reads CASSALSPGTNEKLFF. The CDR3 DNA is TGTGCCAGCAGTGCCCTGTCCCCTGGGACTAATGAAAAACTGTTTTTT.

This clonotype was picked up a small number of times. J is TRBJ2-4 and V is TRBV7-2; 8 bases fit TRBD2. J gave up 13 bases and V 4 bases, and 12 bases lay outside the gene matches. The CDR3 is made up of 14 amino acids. The germline gives CDR1 SGHTA, CDR2 FQGNSA. The DNA for the CDR3 is TGTGCCAGCAGCTCGCGGGGGGTCTACAATGAGCAGTACTTC. This gives the protein CASSSRGVYNEQYF.